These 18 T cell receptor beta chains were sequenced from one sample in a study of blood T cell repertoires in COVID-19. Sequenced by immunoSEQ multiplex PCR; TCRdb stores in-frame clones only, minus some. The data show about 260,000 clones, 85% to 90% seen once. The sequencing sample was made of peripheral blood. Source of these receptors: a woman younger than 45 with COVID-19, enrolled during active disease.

CDR3 amino acids: CASSLALVRGYGYTF. The CDR3 nucleotides read TGTGCCAGCAGTTTAGCCCTTGTCAGGGGGTATGGCTACACCTTC. The rearrangement joins TRBV28 to TRBJ1-2; 7 nucleotides align to TRBD1. Per the germline V gene, CDR1 is MDHEN and CDR2 is SYDVKM. The CDR3 spans 15 residues. After removal of 2 bases from V and 5 bases from J, the junction contained 8 bases not matched to a gene.

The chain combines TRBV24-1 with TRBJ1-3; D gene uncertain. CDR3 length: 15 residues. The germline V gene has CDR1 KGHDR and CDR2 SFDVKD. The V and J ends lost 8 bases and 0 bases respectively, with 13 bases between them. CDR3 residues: CATNPAERSGNTIYF. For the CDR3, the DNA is TGTGCCACCAATCCGGCTGAGCGCTCTGGAAACACCATATATTTT.

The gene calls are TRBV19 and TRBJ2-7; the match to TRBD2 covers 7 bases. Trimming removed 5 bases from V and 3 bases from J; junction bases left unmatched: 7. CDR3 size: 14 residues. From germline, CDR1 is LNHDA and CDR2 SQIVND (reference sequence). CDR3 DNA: TGTGCCAGTAGTGTTCAGGGAGGGAGCTACGAGCAGTACTTC. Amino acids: CASSVQGGSYEQYF.

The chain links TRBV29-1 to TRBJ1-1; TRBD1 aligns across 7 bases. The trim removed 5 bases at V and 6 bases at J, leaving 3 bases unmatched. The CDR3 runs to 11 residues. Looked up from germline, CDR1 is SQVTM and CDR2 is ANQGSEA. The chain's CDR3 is CSVRQGSEAFF. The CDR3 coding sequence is TGCAGCGTTAGACAGGGATCTGAAGCTTTCTTT.

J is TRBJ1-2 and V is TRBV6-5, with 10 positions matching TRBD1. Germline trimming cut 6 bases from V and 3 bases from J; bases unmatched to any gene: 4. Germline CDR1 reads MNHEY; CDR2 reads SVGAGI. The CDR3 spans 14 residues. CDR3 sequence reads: CASRTGGGDYGYTF. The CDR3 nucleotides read TGTGCCAGCAGGACAGGGGGCGGCGACTATGGCTACACCTTC.

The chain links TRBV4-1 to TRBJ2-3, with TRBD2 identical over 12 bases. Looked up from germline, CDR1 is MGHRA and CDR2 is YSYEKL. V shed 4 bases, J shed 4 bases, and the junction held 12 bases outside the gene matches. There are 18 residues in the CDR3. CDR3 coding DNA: TGCGCCAGCAGCCTTACTAGCGGGAGGCCGGATATCGCAGATACGCAGTATTTT. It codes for CASSLTSGRPDIADTQYF.

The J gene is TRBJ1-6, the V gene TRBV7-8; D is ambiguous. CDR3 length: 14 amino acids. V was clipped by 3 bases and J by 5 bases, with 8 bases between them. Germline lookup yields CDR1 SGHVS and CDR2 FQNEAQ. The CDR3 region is CASSLYKDNSPLHF. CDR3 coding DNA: TGTGCCAGCAGCTTGTACAAAGATAATTCACCCCTCCACTTT. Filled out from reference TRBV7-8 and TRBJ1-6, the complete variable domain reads GAGVSQSPRYKVAKRGQDVALRCDPISGHVSLFWYQQALGQGPEFLTYFQNEAQLDKSGLPSDRFFAERPEGSVSTLKIQRTQQEDSAVYLCASSLYKDNSPLHFGNGTRLTVT.

This chain's CDR3 is CAISEPGQHYEQYF. The CDR3 nucleotides are TGTGCCATCAGTGAGCCGGGACAGCACTACGAGCAGTACTTC. The rearrangement links TRBV10-3 to TRBJ2-7, with 7 bases fitting TRBD1. The CDR3 contains 14 residues. CDR1 ENHRY and CDR2 SYGVKD come from the germline V gene. Trimming took 2 bases from V and 3 from J; bases not matched to a gene: 4.

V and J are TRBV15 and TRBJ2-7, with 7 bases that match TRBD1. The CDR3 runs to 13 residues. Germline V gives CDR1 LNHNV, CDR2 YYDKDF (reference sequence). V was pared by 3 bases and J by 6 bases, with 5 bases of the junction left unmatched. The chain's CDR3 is CATSSGQAREQYF. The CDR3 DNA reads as TGTGCCACCAGCAGTGGACAGGCCCGCGAGCAGTACTTC.

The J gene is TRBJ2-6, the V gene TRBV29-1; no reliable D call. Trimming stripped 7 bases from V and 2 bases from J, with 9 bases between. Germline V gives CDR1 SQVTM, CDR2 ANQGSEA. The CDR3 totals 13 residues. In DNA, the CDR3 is TGCAGCGGTTATCCCGCTGGGGCCAACGTCCTGACTTTC. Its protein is CSGYPAGANVLTF.

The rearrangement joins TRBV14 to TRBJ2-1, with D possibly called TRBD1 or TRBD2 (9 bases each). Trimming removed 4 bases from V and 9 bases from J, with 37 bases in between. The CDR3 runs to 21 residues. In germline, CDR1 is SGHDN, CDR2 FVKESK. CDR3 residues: CASSRTRPGQGWREGRVEQFF. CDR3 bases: TGTGCCAGCAGCCGCACACGACCGGGACAGGGATGGCGGGAGGGCAGGGTTGAGCAGTTCTTC.

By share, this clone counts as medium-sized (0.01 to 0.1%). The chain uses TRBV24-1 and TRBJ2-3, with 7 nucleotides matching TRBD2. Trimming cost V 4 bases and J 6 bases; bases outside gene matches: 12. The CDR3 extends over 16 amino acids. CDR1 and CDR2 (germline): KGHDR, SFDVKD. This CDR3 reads CATSDSREWGGDTQYF. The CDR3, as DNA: TGTGCCACCAGTGACTCGCGGGAGTGGGGTGGGGATACGCAGTATTTT.

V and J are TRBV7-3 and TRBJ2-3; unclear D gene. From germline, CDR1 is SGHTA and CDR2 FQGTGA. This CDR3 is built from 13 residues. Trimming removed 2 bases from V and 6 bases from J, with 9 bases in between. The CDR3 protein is CASSLGFRDTQYF. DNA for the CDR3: TGTGCCAGCAGCTTAGGCTTCAGGGATACGCAGTATTTT. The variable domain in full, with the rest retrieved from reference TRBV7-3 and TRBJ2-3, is GAGVSQTPSNKVTEKGKYVELRCDPISGHTALYWYRQSLGQGPEFLIYFQGTGAADDSGLPNDRFFAVRPEGSVSTLKIQRTERGDSAVYLCASSLGFRDTQYFGPGTRLTVL.

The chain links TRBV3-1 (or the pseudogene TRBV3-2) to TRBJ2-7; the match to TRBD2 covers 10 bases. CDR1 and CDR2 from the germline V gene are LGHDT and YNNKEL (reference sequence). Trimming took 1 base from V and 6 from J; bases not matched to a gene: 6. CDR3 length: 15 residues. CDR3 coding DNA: TGTGCCAGCAGCCAAGGGACTAGCGGAATCTCCGAGCAGTACTTC. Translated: CASSQGTSGISEQYF.

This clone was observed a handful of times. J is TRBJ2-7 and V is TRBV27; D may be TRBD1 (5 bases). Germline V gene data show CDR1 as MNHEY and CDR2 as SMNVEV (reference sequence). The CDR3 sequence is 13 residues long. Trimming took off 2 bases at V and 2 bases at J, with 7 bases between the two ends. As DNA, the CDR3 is TGTGCCAGCAGTTTACAGGGTCCCTACGAGCAGTACTTC. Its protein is CASSLQGPYEQYF.

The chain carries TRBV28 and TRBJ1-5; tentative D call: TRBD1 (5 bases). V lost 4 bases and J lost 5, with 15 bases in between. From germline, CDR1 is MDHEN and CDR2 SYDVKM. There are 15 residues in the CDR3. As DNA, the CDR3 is TGTGCCAGCAGTTCGGCCCAGGGTGTGGATCAGCCCCAGCATTTT. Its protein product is CASSSAQGVDQPQHF.

CDR3 DNA sequence: TGTGCCATCCTTAGCAGCTACACCGGGGAGCTGTTTTTT. Amino acids: CAILSSYTGELFF. The V gene is TRBV10-3, the J gene TRBJ2-2, with D unclear. The CDR3 sequence is 13 residues long. From germline, CDR1 is ENHRY and CDR2 SYGVKD. Trimming took 8 bases from V and 3 from J, leaving 10 bases between them.

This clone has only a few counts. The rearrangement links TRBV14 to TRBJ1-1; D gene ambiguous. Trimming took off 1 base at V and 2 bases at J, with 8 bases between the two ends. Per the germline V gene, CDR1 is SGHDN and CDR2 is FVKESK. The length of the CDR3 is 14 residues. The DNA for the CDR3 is TGTGCCAGCAGCCAAGCTGCAGATAACACTGAAGCTTTCTTT. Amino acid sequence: CASSQAADNTEAFF.